This T cell receptor (beta chain) is drawn from a study of blood T cell repertoires in COVID-19. Measured with immunoSEQ multiplex PCR; TCRdb has only the in-frame clones, and not every one. The sample includes around 38,000 clones, around 89% of them seen just once. The CDR3 sequence is 14 residues long. Germline CDR1 SNHLY, CDR2 FYNNEI. Unmatched junction bases numbered 2, after V lost 6 bases and J lost 0 bases. This clonotype originated in a human donor in a cohort sampled during active COVID-19. The material sequenced was peripheral blood. V gene TRBV2 combines with J gene TRBJ1-5; 7 nucleotides agree with TRBD1. DNA for the CDR3: TGTGCCAGCAGCGGGGACAGTAGCAATCAGCCCCAGCATTTT. Residues: CASSGDSSNQPQHF.